The 20 T cell receptor beta chains reported below all come from one sample, sequenced in a study of CD8 T cells in ankylosing spondylitis. TCRdb used MiXCR to reprocess the 5' RACE reads, holding one entry per CDR3 protein. The sample lists around 130,000 distinct CDR3 sequences; over 6% were seen once. What was sequenced was blood, either unsorted or a sorted T cell fraction (not recorded which). Source of these receptors: a male donor with ankylosing spondylitis or in good health (not recorded which).

This clonotype was observed at least ten times. The chain couples TRBV29-1 to TRBJ2-1, with a possible D match to TRBD1 (6 bases). With 5 bases removed from V and 3 bases from J, the gap between germline ends came to 8 bases. Germline V gene data show CDR1 as SQVTM and CDR2 as ANQGSEA. The CDR3 extends over 12 amino acids. The CDR3 reads CSVQGIYNEQFF. CDR3 coding DNA: TGCAGCGTTCAGGGGATCTACAATGAGCAGTTCTTC.

The CDR3 DNA follows: TGCAGTGTCCTTAGCGGGTCGCTCACAGATACGCAGTATTTT. Its protein is CSVLSGSLTDTQYF. V is TRBV20-1 and J is TRBJ2-3, with 7 positions matching TRBD2. The junction had 9 bases not matched to a gene; V was cut back by 7 bases and J by 2 bases. Germline CDR1 DFQATT, CDR2 SNEGSKA (reference sequence). The CDR3 has 14 amino acids.

This clonotype was picked up many times. The V and J genes are TRBV5-1 and TRBJ2-2; D possibly corresponds to TRBD1 (7 bases). This CDR3 region has 15 residues. The ends were cut back, 6 bases at V and 4 bases at J, with 16 bases in the middle. Germline loops: CDR1 SGHRS, CDR2 YFSETQ. The CDR3: CASTRGTALTGELFF. CDR3 nucleotide sequence: TGCGCCAGCACTCGGGGGACAGCCCTCACCGGGGAGCTGTTTTTT.

This clonotype occurred many times. This sequence joins TRBV6-1 and TRBJ2-7; 7 bases map to TRBD1. V shed 6 bases and J 3 bases; nucleotides not matched to a gene: 14. Germline V CDR1 and CDR2: MNHNS, SASEGT. The CDR3 spans 16 residues. This CDR3 is CASSDLDRKKDYEQYF. As DNA, the CDR3 is TGTGCCAGCAGCGACTTGGACAGGAAAAAGGACTACGAGCAGTACTTC.

This clonotype occurred many times. CDR3 sequence: CASSLQRGSYNEQFF. The CDR3 DNA sequence: TGTGCCAGCAGTTTACAGCGGGGCTCCTACAATGAGCAGTTCTTC. The chain employs TRBV27 and TRBJ2-1, with 7 bases fitting TRBD2. From germline, CDR1 is MNHEY and CDR2 SMNVEV (reference sequence). This CDR3 has 15 residues. V dropped 2 bases and J dropped 0; count of bases not matched to a gene: 1.

At least ten counts were recorded for this clonotype. The rearrangement links TRBV29-1 to TRBJ2-5; the match to TRBD2 covers 9 bases. With 1 base clipped from V and 6 bases from J, the junction kept 9 bases outside the gene matches. Per the germline V gene, CDR1 is SQVTM and CDR2 is ANQGSEA. The CDR3 is 15 amino acids. CDR3 amino acids: CSVEGVAGDIKTQYF. The CDR3 DNA reads as TGCAGCGTTGAAGGGGTAGCGGGGGACATAAAGACCCAGTACTTC.

This clonotype was observed many times. The chain is built from TRBV11-2 and TRBJ2-7; 8 positions agree with TRBD1. V lost 1 base to trimming and J lost 4 bases; unmatched junction nucleotides: 15. CDR3 length: 18 residues. Germline V CDR1 and CDR2: SGHAT, FQNNGV. The CDR3 bases are TGTGCCAGCAGCTTAGGTGCTGTTTCGAGACAGGGGAAATACGAGCAGTACTTC. Its protein product is CASSLGAVSRQGKYEQYF.

The chain is built from TRBV5-8 and TRBJ1-3, with 8 nucleotides matching TRBD1. V lost 2 bases to trimming and J lost 9 bases; unmatched junction nucleotides: 7. CDR3 length equals 14 residues. Germline V gene lookup returns CDR1 SGHTS and CDR2 YDEGEE. The CDR3 is CASSLPTGAATIYF. CDR3 coding DNA: TGTGCCAGCAGCTTACCGACAGGGGCGGCCACCATATATTTT.

This clonotype was seen repeatedly, ten times or more. The J gene is TRBJ2-3, the V gene TRBV9; D is unclear. V gave up 3 bases and J gave up 6 bases, with 17 bases separating them. Germline CDR1 is SGDLS and CDR2 is YYNGEE. CDR3 length: 15 residues. CDR3 sequence: CASSAEVSGFDTQYF. In DNA, the CDR3 is TGTGCCAGCAGCGCCGAGGTGTCGGGTTTCGATACGCAGTATTTT. The full variable domain, its missing parts supplied by reference TRBV9 and TRBJ2-3, is DSGVTQTPKHLITATGQRVTLRCSPRSGDLSVYWYQQSLDQGLQFLIQYYNGEERAKGNILERFSAQQFPDLHSELNLSSLELGDSALYFCASSAEVSGFDTQYFGPGTRLTVL.

This clonotype occurred many times. J is TRBJ2-1 and V is TRBV12-3 or TRBV12-4; no definite D call. The V end was cut by 6 bases, the J end by 6 bases, with 12 bases between. The length of the CDR3 is 13 residues. CDR3 in amino acids: CASSLPQLNEQFF. The CDR3 DNA reads TGTGCCAGCAGCCTACCCCAACTCAATGAGCAGTTCTTC.

This clonotype was detected ten times or more. This chain joins TRBV10-3 and TRBJ2-7; D might be TRBD1 or TRBD2, each matching 5 bases. V lost 6 bases and J 7 bases, leaving 25 bases between the germline ends. Germline assignment: CDR1 ENHRY and CDR2 SYGVKD. CDR3 size: 16 residues. The CDR3 sequence is CAIRGTQPDSFKEQYF. Written as DNA, the CDR3 is TGTGCCATCAGAGGGACCCAACCCGACAGCTTTAAAGAGCAGTACTTC.

This clonotype came up many times. V usage is TRBV5-1 and J usage is TRBJ2-6; TRBD1 is a possible D gene (6 bases). The V and J ends lost 4 bases and 2 bases respectively, with 13 bases between them. In germline, CDR1 is SGHRS, CDR2 YFSETQ. The CDR3 is 16 residues long. The CDR3 DNA reads TGCGCCAGCAGCGCGGACAGAGGAGCTGGGGCCAACGTCCTGACTTTC. Its protein is CASSADRGAGANVLTF.

This clonotype was counted at least ten times. The genes are TRBV5-1 and TRBJ2-7, with D perhaps being TRBD1 or TRBD2 (5 bases each). Looked up from germline, CDR1 is SGHRS and CDR2 is YFSETQ. V gave up 1 base and J gave up 5 bases, with 13 bases separating them. The CDR3 loop spans 14 amino acids. The CDR3 loop is CASSLPRENDEQYF. DNA of the CDR3: TGCGCCAGCAGCTTGCCCAGGGAGAATGACGAGCAGTACTTC.

This clonotype was observed many times. The chain has TRBV7-9 and TRBJ2-1; TRBD2 is a possible D gene (6 bases). The CDR3 length is 14 residues. Trimming removed 4 bases from V and 6 bases from J, with 13 bases in between. CDR1 is SEHNR and CDR2 is FQNEAQ in the germline V gene (reference sequence). CDR3 residues: CASSSRDFPNEQFF. For the CDR3, the DNA is TGTGCCAGCAGCTCTCGGGACTTTCCCAATGAGCAGTTCTTC.

There are many counts of this clonotype. The rearrangement joins TRBV5-1 to TRBJ2-1; the match to TRBD2 covers 7 bases. The CDR3 runs 16 residues. CDR1 is SGHRS and CDR2 is YFSETQ in the germline V gene. V lost 0 bases, J lost 5 bases, and 8 bases stayed unmatched. CDR3 sequence reads: CASSLVTLAANNEQFF. Here the CDR3 DNA reads TGCGCCAGCAGCTTGGTAACGCTAGCGGCCAACAATGAGCAGTTCTTC.

This clonotype has a count of ten or more. This sequence joins TRBV6-5 and TRBJ2-5, with TRBD1 identical over 8 bases. The CDR3 is made up of 17 amino acids. V gave up 0 bases and J gave up 1 base; unmatched junction bases: 7. From germline, CDR1 is MNHEY and CDR2 SVGAGI. DNA of the CDR3: TGTGCCAGCAGTTACTCGATTCCAACAGGGGGCCAAGAGACCCAGTACTTC. It specifies CASSYSIPTGGQETQYF.

This clonotype was counted at least ten times. The V and J genes are TRBV5-1 and TRBJ2-7, with a weak D call TRBD1 (6 bases). Germline loops: CDR1 SGHRS, CDR2 YFSETQ. The CDR3 is 15 residues long. Trimming took 1 base from V and 4 from J, leaving 15 bases between them. The chain's CDR3 is CASSLTGRIEYEQYF. CDR3 sequence (DNA): TGCGCCAGCAGCTTGACAGGGCGGATTGAGTACGAGCAGTACTTC.

There are many counts of this clonotype. At one end, the junction sequence differs from germline, possibly due to a read error. The chain carries TRBV7-7 and TRBJ2-2, with 13 bases that match TRBD2. Germline V lookup: CDR1 SSHAT, CDR2 FNYEAQ (reference sequence). The CDR3 length is 16 residues. CDR3 sequence reads: CASSPGTSGIGGELFF. The CDR3 DNA sequence: TGTGCTAGCAGCCCCGGGACTAGCGGGATTGGCGGGGAGCTGTTTTTT.

This clonotype was counted at least ten times. The rearrangement joins TRBV7-2 to TRBJ2-7, with TRBD1 matching over 9 bases. V gave up 5 bases and J gave up 0 bases; unmatched junction bases: 5. This CDR3 contains 15 residues. Germline loops: CDR1 SGHTA, CDR2 FQGNSA. The CDR3 protein is CASSLGQGSSYEQYF. The CDR3 nucleotides are TGTGCCAGCAGCCTCGGACAGGGGAGCTCCTACGAGCAGTACTTC.

This clonotype was found many times. The chain uses TRBV5-1 and TRBJ2-3; 7 nucleotides agree with TRBD2. CDR3 length: 15 amino acids. Germline CDR1 SGHRS, CDR2 YFSETQ. The V gene end was trimmed by 1 base and the J gene end by 1 base; junction bases not matched to a gene: 3. This CDR3 is CASSLRGRGTDTQYF. As DNA, the CDR3 is TGCGCCAGCAGCTTGCGCGGGAGAGGCACAGATACGCAGTATTTT.